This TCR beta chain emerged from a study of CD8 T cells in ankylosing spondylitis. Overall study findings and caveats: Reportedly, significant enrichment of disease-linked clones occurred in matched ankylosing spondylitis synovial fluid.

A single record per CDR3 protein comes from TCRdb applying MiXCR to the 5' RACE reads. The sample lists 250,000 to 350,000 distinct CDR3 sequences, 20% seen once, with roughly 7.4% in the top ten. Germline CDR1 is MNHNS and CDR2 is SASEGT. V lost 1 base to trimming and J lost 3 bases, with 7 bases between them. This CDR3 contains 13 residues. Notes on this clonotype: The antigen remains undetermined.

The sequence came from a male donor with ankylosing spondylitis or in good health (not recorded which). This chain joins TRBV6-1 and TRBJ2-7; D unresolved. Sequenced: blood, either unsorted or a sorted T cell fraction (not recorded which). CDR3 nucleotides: TGTGCCAGCAGTGAAGGTGCAGTCTACGAGCAGTACGTC. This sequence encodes CASSEGAVYEQYV.